Following are 9 T cell receptor beta chains from one sample sequenced in a study of T cells of healthy individuals. TCRdb called the 5' RACE reads again in MiXCR, with one record for every CDR3 protein. The table lists around 90,000 distinct CDR3 sequences, more than 5% of them singletons. These receptors were collected from a female donor in good health.

This clonotype has ten or more counts. This chain links TRBV9 with TRBJ1-6; D is ambiguous. V was pared by 7 bases and J by 6 bases, with 11 bases between. The CDR3 extends over 13 amino acids. Germline-derived CDR1 and CDR2 are SGDLS and YYNGEE. For the CDR3, the DNA is TGTGCCAGCCGACCCGATTCTAATTCACCCCTCCACTTT. Its protein is CASRPDSNSPLHF.

In its sample, this clonotype was seen a few times. V usage is TRBV6-2 or TRBV6-3 and J usage is TRBJ1-1; the D is unclear. The germline V gene has CDR1 MNHEY and CDR2 SVGEGT. This CDR3 is built from 13 residues. Deletions cut 7 bases from V and 10 bases from J, with 19 bases between. The DNA for the CDR3 is TGTGCCAGCATCCCGGTTGGGAAGGGAGGAGCTTTCTTT. The encoded protein is CASIPVGKGGAFF.

A few counts support this clonotype. The rearrangement uses TRBV9 and TRBJ2-5; no clear D. With 1 base removed from V and 5 bases from J, the gap between germline ends came to 15 bases. In germline, CDR1 is SGDLS, CDR2 YYNGEE. The CDR3 totals 15 residues. In nucleotides, the CDR3 is TGTGCCAGCAGCGTATACGGCAGGCCTGGGGAGACCCAGTACTTC. This encodes CASSVYGRPGETQYF. The complete variable domain, with remaining parts taken from reference TRBV9 and TRBJ2-5, reads DSGVTQTPKHLITATGQRVTLRCSPRSGDLSVYWYQQSLDQGLQFLIQYYNGEERAKGNILERFSAQQFPDLHSELNLSSLELGDSALYFCASSVYGRPGETQYFGPGTRLLVL.

The chain carries TRBV5-1 and TRBJ2-2; TRBD2 matches 13 bases. The CDR3 loop spans 16 amino acids. The V and J ends lost 7 bases and 0 bases, in that order; junction bases with no gene match: 3. CDR1 and CDR2 from the germline V gene are SGHRS and YFSETQ. The CDR3 here is CASLGLAGTNTGELFF. CDR3 nucleotide sequence: TGCGCCAGCCTGGGACTAGCGGGAACGAACACCGGGGAGCTGTTTTTT.

V gene TRBV5-5 combines with J gene TRBJ2-5, with D uncertain. Trimming removed 1 base from V and 0 bases from J, with 10 bases in between. From germline, CDR1 is SGHKS and CDR2 YYEKEE (reference sequence). This CDR3 is 15 amino acids long. The CDR3 sequence is CASSLTDRYQETQYF. The CDR3 nucleotides are TGTGCCAGCAGCTTGACGGACCGATACCAAGAGACCCAGTACTTC.

This clonotype was counted many times. The chain carries TRBV7-9 and TRBJ2-7; D is possibly TRBD1 (5 bases). The V and J ends lost 5 bases and 5 bases respectively, with 16 bases between them. Germline V gene data show CDR1 as SEHNR and CDR2 as FQNEAQ (reference sequence). This CDR3 spans 14 amino acids. CDR3 residues: CASSPYGALDEQYF. CDR3 DNA: TGTGCCAGCAGCCCATATGGGGCGCTGGACGAGCAGTACTTC.

This clonotype appeared a few times. DNA for the CDR3: TGTGCCAGCTCACCAAGTCAGGGGCAGAACACTGAAGCTTTCTTT. This translates into CASSPSQGQNTEAFF. The V gene is TRBV18, the J gene TRBJ1-1, with D maybe TRBD1 (6 bases). This CDR3 is 15 amino acids long. Trimming took 2 bases from V and 1 from J, leaving 11 bases between them. From germline, CDR1 is KGHSH and CDR2 LQKENI.

This clonotype was found many times. The chain joins TRBV10-3 to TRBJ2-5; D may be TRBD2 (5 bases). V shed 10 bases and J shed 0 bases, with 21 bases lying between them. CDR3 size: 16 residues. Germline CDR1 reads ENHRY; CDR2 reads SYGVKD. CDR3 loop: CATSFGSATYQETQYF. Here the CDR3 DNA reads TGTGCCACCAGCTTTGGTAGCGCCACGTACCAAGAGACCCAGTACTTC.

Concerning this clonotype: A much larger clone sits a single nucleotide away, making a read error possible. This chain links TRBV7-8 with TRBJ1-1; D is unclear. This CDR3 region has 10 residues. In germline, CDR1 is SGHVS, CDR2 FQNEAQ. The CDR3 reads CVSSSPQAFF. The CDR3 nucleotides are TGTGTCAGCAGCTCCCCTCAGGCTTTCTTT.